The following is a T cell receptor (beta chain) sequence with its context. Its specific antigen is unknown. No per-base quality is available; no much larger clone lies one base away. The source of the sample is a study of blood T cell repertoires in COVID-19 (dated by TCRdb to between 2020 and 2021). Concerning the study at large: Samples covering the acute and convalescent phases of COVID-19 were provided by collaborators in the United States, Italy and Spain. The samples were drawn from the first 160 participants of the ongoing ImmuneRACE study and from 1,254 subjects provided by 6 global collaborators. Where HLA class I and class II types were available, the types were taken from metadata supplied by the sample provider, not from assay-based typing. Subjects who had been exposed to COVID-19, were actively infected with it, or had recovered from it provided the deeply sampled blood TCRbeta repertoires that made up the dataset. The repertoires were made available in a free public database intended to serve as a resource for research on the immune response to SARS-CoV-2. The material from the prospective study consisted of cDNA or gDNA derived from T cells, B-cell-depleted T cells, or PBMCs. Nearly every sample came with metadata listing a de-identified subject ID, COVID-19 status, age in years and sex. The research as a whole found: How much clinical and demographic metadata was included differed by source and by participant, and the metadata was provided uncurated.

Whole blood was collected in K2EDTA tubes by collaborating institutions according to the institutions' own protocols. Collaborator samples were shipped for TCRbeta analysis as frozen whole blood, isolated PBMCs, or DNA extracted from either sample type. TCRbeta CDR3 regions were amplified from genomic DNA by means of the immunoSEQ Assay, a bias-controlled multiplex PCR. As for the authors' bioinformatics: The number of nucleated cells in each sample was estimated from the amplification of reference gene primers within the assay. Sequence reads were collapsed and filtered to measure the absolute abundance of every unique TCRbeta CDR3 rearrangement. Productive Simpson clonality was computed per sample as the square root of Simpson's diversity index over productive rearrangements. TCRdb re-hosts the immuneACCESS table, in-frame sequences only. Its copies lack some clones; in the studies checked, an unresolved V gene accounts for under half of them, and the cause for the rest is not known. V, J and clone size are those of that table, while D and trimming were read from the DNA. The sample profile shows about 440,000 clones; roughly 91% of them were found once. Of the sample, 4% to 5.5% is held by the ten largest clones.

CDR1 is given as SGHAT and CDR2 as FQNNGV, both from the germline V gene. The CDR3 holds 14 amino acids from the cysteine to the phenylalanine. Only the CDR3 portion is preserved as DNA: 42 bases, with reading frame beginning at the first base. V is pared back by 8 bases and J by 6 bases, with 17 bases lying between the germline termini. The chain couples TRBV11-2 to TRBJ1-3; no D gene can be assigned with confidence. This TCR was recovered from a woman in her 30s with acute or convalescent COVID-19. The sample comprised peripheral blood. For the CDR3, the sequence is CASGRGVFENTIYF. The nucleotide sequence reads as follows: TGTGCCAGCGGCAGAGGAGTTTTCGAAAACACCATATATTTT.